These 16 T cell receptor beta chains were sequenced from one sample in a study of shared clonotypes between healthy human individuals. Method: immunoSEQ multiplex PCR; TCRdb's copy keeps in-frame clones and lacks some. The repertoire has roughly 2.2 million clones, roughly 90% of them found once; the top ten carry 0.37%. Sequencing used naive CD4+ T cells from PBMCs. This sample's subset: CD45RA+ positively selected. The receptors originated from a man aged 18 to 29 in good health. Some clones in this sample may be carry-over from other donors' samples.

Of note for this clone: Other DNA variants within this sample encode the same CDR3. The chain carries TRBV28 and TRBJ2-7; D call uncertain. Trimming took 3 bases from V and 2 from J, leaving 11 bases between them. The CDR3 length is 14 residues. In germline, CDR1 is MDHEN, CDR2 SYDVKM. This CDR3 reads CASSLGREPYEQYF. DNA for the CDR3: TGTGCCAGCAGTTTGGGTAGGGAACCCTACGAGCAGTACTTC.

The chain joins TRBV15 to TRBJ2-1, with no clear D. The CDR3 contains 12 residues. V was pared by 0 bases and J by 6 bases, with 3 bases between. Germline CDR1 and CDR2: LNHNV and YYDKDF (reference sequence). The CDR3 region is CATSRDFNEQFF. Here the CDR3 DNA reads TGTGCCACCAGCAGAGATTTCAATGAGCAGTTCTTC.

This chain's CDR3 is CSVGPVTDTQYF. In nucleotides, the CDR3 is TGCAGCGTGGGACCCGTTACAGATACGCAGTATTTT. V usage is TRBV29-1 and J usage is TRBJ2-3, with D possibly called TRBD1 or TRBD2 (5 bases each). V was pared by 6 bases and J by 3 bases, with 10 bases between. Germline V CDR1 and CDR2: SQVTM, ANQGSEA. This CDR3 has 12 amino acids.

The gene calls are TRBV4-2 and TRBJ2-1, with TRBD2 matching over 10 bases. CDR3 size: 17 residues. CDR1 is LGHNA, CDR2 YNFKEQ, per germline. Losses at the gene ends were 1 base for V and 4 bases for J; bases not matched to a gene: 7. This CDR3 reads CASSQAKRTSGYNEQFF. Here the CDR3 DNA reads TGTGCCAGCAGCCAAGCAAAAAGGACTAGCGGATACAATGAGCAGTTCTTC.

This clone appeared a single time. This rearrangement joins TRBV28 to TRBJ1-4; the D is unclear. V lost 5 bases and J lost 11, with 12 bases in between. This CDR3 is built from 12 residues. The germline CDR1 and CDR2 sequences are MDHEN and SYDVKM. CDR3 DNA: TGTGCCAGCAGTCTAAAGGGTCAGAAACTGTTTTTT. Translated: CASSLKGQKLFF. Variable domain in full (rest from reference TRBV28 and TRBJ1-4): DVKVTQSSRYLVKRTGEKVFLECVQDMDHENMFWYRQDPGLGLRLIYFSYDVKMKEKGDIPEGYSVSREKKERFSLILESASTNQTSMYLCASSLKGQKLFFGSGTQLSVL.

This clone was recorded once. The chain couples TRBV4-1 to TRBJ2-1; D is perhaps TRBD2 (6 bases). CDR1 and CDR2 from the germline V gene are MGHRA and YSYEKL. The length of the CDR3 is 16 residues. Trimming left V 1 base short and J 4 bases short, with 14 bases between. The CDR3: CASSQVWSGVYNEQFF. CDR3 sequence (DNA): TGCGCCAGCAGCCAAGTATGGTCGGGAGTTTACAATGAGCAGTTCTTC.

The chain combines TRBV7-8 with TRBJ2-7; D is uncertain. The CDR3 covers 13 residues. The germline V and J ends were trimmed by 1 base and 8 bases, with 12 bases remaining between them. Germline V lookup: CDR1 SGHVS, CDR2 FQNEAQ. CDR3 in amino acids: CASSLDRPSQQYF. Here the CDR3 DNA reads TGTGCCAGCAGCTTAGATCGGCCCTCCCAGCAGTACTTC.

This chain uses TRBV28 with TRBJ2-7; 7 positions agree with TRBD1. Germline trimming cut 4 bases from V and 1 base from J; bases unmatched to any gene: 7. CDR3 size: 15 residues. CDR1 is MDHEN, CDR2 SYDVKM, per germline. CDR3 in amino acids: CASSSTGTASYEQYF. DNA for the CDR3: TGTGCCAGCAGTTCCACCGGGACAGCATCCTACGAGCAGTACTTC. The full variable domain, its missing parts supplied by reference TRBV28 and TRBJ2-7, is DVKVTQSSRYLVKRTGEKVFLECVQDMDHENMFWYRQDPGLGLRLIYFSYDVKMKEKGDIPEGYSVSREKKERFSLILESASTNQTSMYLCASSSTGTASYEQYFGPGTRLTVT.

The chain couples TRBV28 to TRBJ2-3, with D tentatively TRBD2 (7 bases). Germline V CDR1 and CDR2: MDHEN, SYDVKM. This CDR3 has 14 amino acids. V was clipped by 6 bases and J by 5 bases, with 15 bases between them. The CDR3 protein is CASRGGGRRDTQYF. As DNA, the CDR3 is TGTGCCAGCAGGGGAGGGGGGCGTAGAGATACGCAGTATTTT. The variable domain in full, completed from reference TRBV28 and TRBJ2-3, reads DVKVTQSSRYLVKRTGEKVFLECVQDMDHENMFWYRQDPGLGLRLIYFSYDVKMKEKGDIPEGYSVSREKKERFSLILESASTNQTSMYLCASRGGGRRDTQYFGPGTRLTVL.

The rearrangement links TRBV7-7 to TRBJ1-1; D not resolved. CDR1 and CDR2 from the germline V gene are SSHAT and FNYEAQ (reference sequence). V lost 5 bases and J lost 4, with 20 bases in between. The CDR3 loop spans 16 amino acids. The CDR3 DNA reads as TGTGCCAGCAGCCTTCCCCCGGTAAGCTGGGGCACTGAAGCTTTCTTT. The encoded protein is CASSLPPVSWGTEAFF.

The CDR3 DNA reads as TGTGCCAGCCACAGGGGCCAACCCCGGGAGACCCAGTACTTC. It is translated as CASHRGQPRETQYF. The rearrangement uses TRBV28 and TRBJ2-5, with 7 bases matching TRBD1. Germline CDR1 MDHEN, CDR2 SYDVKM. The CDR3 runs to 14 residues. J was trimmed by 5 bases and V by 8 bases; bases with no gene match: 11.

V usage is TRBV19 and J usage is TRBJ1-1; a weak D match, TRBD1 (5 bases). The V and J ends lost 7 bases and 0 bases respectively, with 12 bases between them. The CDR3 runs 14 residues. Germline-derived CDR1 and CDR2 are LNHDA and SQIVND (reference sequence). The CDR3 here is CASTIWGMNTEAFF. In DNA form, the CDR3 reads TGTGCCAGTACCATATGGGGGATGAACACTGAAGCTTTCTTT.

The genes are TRBV7-3 and TRBJ2-7; D unclear. CDR1 is SGHTA, CDR2 FQGTGA, per germline. Trimming removed 5 bases at V and 5 bases at J, with 13 bases between. The CDR3 is 13 residues long. CDR3 bases: TGTGCCAGCAGCGAAGGACCCCGCAACGAGCAGTACTTC. Amino acids: CASSEGPRNEQYF.

This clone was detected only a few times. The chain joins TRBV12-5 to TRBJ1-1, with 10 nucleotides matching TRBD1. V dropped 3 bases and J dropped 7; count of bases not matched to a gene: 11. The length of the CDR3 is 16 residues. From germline, CDR1 is LGHNT and CDR2 FRNRAP. CDR3 sequence: CASGFAAGTGEIEAFF. The CDR3 DNA is TGTGCTAGTGGTTTCGCCGCCGGGACAGGGGAAATTGAAGCTTTCTTT.

The chain recombines TRBV29-1 with TRBJ2-1; D is perhaps TRBD2 (5 bases). Germline CDR1 reads SQVTM; CDR2 reads ANQGSEA. The length of the CDR3 is 14 residues. Trimming shortened V by 7 bases and J by 5 bases, and 18 bases separated the two germline ends. DNA of the CDR3: TGCAGCGCTCTACTAGTGCTGAGTGACAATGAGCAGTTCTTC. Translating gives CSALLVLSDNEQFF.

This chain links TRBV5-8 with TRBJ1-4, with TRBD1 identical over 8 bases. The junction had 8 bases not matched to a gene; V was cut back by 3 bases and J by 4 bases. Germline CDR1 reads SGHTS; CDR2 reads YDEGEE. This CDR3 has 16 amino acids. CDR3 loop: CASSSQTGARNEKLFF. For the CDR3, the DNA is TGTGCCAGCAGCTCCCAGACAGGGGCACGTAATGAAAAACTGTTTTTT.